The 25 T cell receptor beta chains listed next were all sequenced from one sample in a study of vaccination and CD4 T cells after COVID-19. Once obtained from cultured CD4+ T cells, the DNA was sequenced using the Oncomine TCR Beta short-read assay. TCRdb re-analysed the PCR reads in MiXCR, keeping a single row per CDR3 protein. The sample lists over 10,000 distinct CDR3 sequences; approximately 54% were seen once. The treatment here: roughly 11-day PBMC culture with coronavirus spike peptide pools or control peptides (ViraFEST assay). The antigens for these receptors are not known. The specimen was CD4+ T cells from blood, cultured in vitro. These receptors were obtained from a human donor who had recovered from COVID-19.

The V call is TRBV10-3, the J call TRBJ2-7; TRBD1 matches at 8 bases. The CDR3 sequence is 14 residues long. Germline-derived CDR1 and CDR2 are ENHRY and SYGVKD. The V gene end was trimmed by 6 bases and the J gene end by 3 bases; junction bases not matched to a gene: 7. The CDR3 DNA sequence: TGTGCCATCAGCCCCAGGGACAGGCTCTACGAGCAGTACTTC. This encodes CAISPRDRLYEQYF.

This chain uses TRBV5-1 with TRBJ2-3; 7 positions agree with TRBD2. J gave up 3 bases and V 0 bases, and 4 bases lay outside the gene matches. This CDR3 has 15 amino acids. In germline, CDR1 is SGHRS, CDR2 YFSETQ. CDR3 amino acids: CASSLVRGGTDTQYF. DNA of the CDR3: TGCGCCAGCAGCTTGGTCCGGGGAGGGACAGATACGCAGTATTTT.

V and J are TRBV12-3 or TRBV12-4 and TRBJ2-1; D remains unclear. This CDR3 contains 12 residues. Trimming removed 6 bases from V and 6 bases from J, with 9 bases in between. CDR3 sequence: CASSGHGNEQFF. The CDR3 nucleotides are TGTGCCAGCAGCGGTCACGGCAATGAGCAGTTCTTC.

Only a few counts were recorded for this clonotype. The chain recombines TRBV10-1 with TRBJ2-3; D is uncertain. The CDR3 spans 13 residues. Germline CDR1 and CDR2: WNHNN and SYGVQD (reference sequence). With 6 bases removed from V and 1 base from J, the gap between germline ends came to 8 bases. The CDR3 reads CASSMMGTDTQYF. The DNA of the CDR3 is TGCGCCAGCAGCATGATGGGCACAGATACGCAGTATTTT.

This clonotype has more than one count but fewer than ten. This chain connects TRBV6-4 to TRBJ1-5; 7 positions match TRBD1. Germline V gene data show CDR1 as MRHNA and CDR2 as SNTAGT. With V trimmed by 6 bases and J by 5 bases, 19 bases remained unmatched. The CDR3 totals 18 residues. CDR3 loop: CASRRPDRRNWLYQPQHF. The CDR3 DNA is TGTGCCAGCAGGAGACCGGACAGGCGGAACTGGCTTTATCAGCCCCAGCATTTT.

As for this clonotype: Mismatch with germline at one junction end may stem from a read error. The rearrangement uses TRBV27 and TRBJ1-6; no definite D call. Germline V gene data show CDR1 as MNHEY and CDR2 as SMNVEV (reference sequence). The CDR3 spans 14 residues. The CDR3 nucleotides read TGTGCTAGCAGTTCGCAGGAAAATAATTCACCCCTCCACTTT. Its protein is CASSSQENNSPLHF.

This clonotype has more than one count but fewer than ten. V usage is TRBV2 and J usage is TRBJ1-2; D is unresolved. This CDR3 has 12 residues. With 10 bases removed from V and 2 bases from J, the gap between germline ends came to 11 bases. In germline, CDR1 is SNHLY, CDR2 FYNNEI. The CDR3 sequence is CATPRANYGYTF. The CDR3 nucleotides are TGTGCCACCCCAAGGGCCAACTATGGCTACACCTTC.

The chain is built from TRBV20-1 and TRBJ2-1; either TRBD1 or TRBD2 may supply D (5 bases each). Germline V gives CDR1 DFQATT, CDR2 SNEGSKA (reference sequence). There are 17 residues in the CDR3. Trimming removed 2 bases from V and 5 bases from J, with 22 bases in between. CDR3 residues: CSARKLGDPLGNNEQFF. The CDR3 coding sequence is TGCAGTGCTAGAAAATTGGGGGACCCACTGGGGAACAATGAGCAGTTCTTC.

The chain uses TRBV21-1 and TRBJ1-1; whether TRBD1, the table's D call, matches the DNA was not checked. TRBV21-1 is marked as a pseudogene. The CDR3 runs to 13 residues. CDR3 amino acids: CASSKPPNTEAFF. The CDR3 DNA is TGTGCCAGCAGCAAACCCCCGAACACTGAAGCTTTCTTT.

The chain uses TRBV6-2 or TRBV6-3 and TRBJ2-7; no firm D call. CDR3 length: 14 amino acids. CDR1 and CDR2 from the germline V gene are MNHEY and SVGEGT. V was clipped by 6 bases and J by 0 bases, with 12 bases between them. As DNA, the CDR3 is TGTGCCAGCAGCTCCCCATTTAGCTCCTACGAGCAGTACTTC. Protein: CASSSPFSSYEQYF.

The V gene is TRBV15, the J gene TRBJ2-7; TRBD1 aligns across 7 bases. CDR1 LNHNV and CDR2 YYDKDF come from the germline V gene (reference sequence). Losses at the gene ends were 1 base for V and 2 bases for J; bases not matched to a gene: 5. This CDR3 has 15 residues. CDR3 amino acids: CATSRVGQGAYEQYF. The CDR3 nucleotides read TGTGCCACCAGCAGAGTAGGGCAGGGGGCCTACGAGCAGTACTTC.

The chain is built from TRBV6-2 or TRBV6-3 and TRBJ2-3; D is undetermined. V was shortened by 2 bases and J by 2 bases, with 14 bases between the two germline ends. The CDR3 extends over 16 amino acids. Germline CDR1 MNHEY, CDR2 SVGEGT. DNA for the CDR3: TGTGCCAGCAGTTACGAGGCCCGGGTTCCCACAGATACGCAGTATTTT. It specifies CASSYEARVPTDTQYF.

The chain links TRBV27 to TRBJ2-1; TRBD2 matches at 7 bases. The V segment lost 1 base and the J segment 12 bases; nucleotides outside the gene matches: 6. This CDR3 spans 13 amino acids. CDR1 MNHEY and CDR2 SMNVEV come from the germline V gene (reference sequence). CDR3 nucleotides: TGTGCCAGCAGTTTATTAGGCGGGAGCGGGCAGTTCTTC. Translation gives CASSLLGGSGQFF.

The V gene is TRBV20-1, the J gene TRBJ1-1; D unresolved. Germline-derived CDR1 and CDR2 are DFQATT and SNEGSKA (reference sequence). The CDR3 spans 13 residues. The V end was cut by 4 bases, the J end by 5 bases, with 14 bases between. DNA of the CDR3: TGCAGTGCTAATCCGACGGAGAGGACTGAAGCTTTCTTT. Its translation: CSANPTERTEAFF.

This clonotype was observed a few times. The CDR3 DNA is TGCAGTGCTAGAACAGGGAGTGAAAAACTGTTTTTT. It is translated as CSARTGSEKLFF. The J gene is TRBJ1-4, the V gene TRBV20-1, with D possibly matching TRBD1 (6 bases). This CDR3 spans 12 amino acids. V was shortened by 2 bases and J by 7 bases, with 8 bases between the two germline ends. Germline loops: CDR1 DFQATT, CDR2 SNEGSKA (reference sequence).

The chain couples TRBV15 to TRBJ2-7, with D hard to call. The CDR3 is 14 residues long. V was cut by 0 bases and J by 5 bases, with 11 bases left in between. Per germline, CDR1 LNHNV and CDR2 YYDKDF (reference sequence). Here the CDR3 reads CATSRDGYAHEQYF. For the CDR3, the DNA is TGTGCCACCAGCAGAGATGGGTACGCCCACGAGCAGTACTTC.

Within the sample, this clonotype is medium-sized. V gene TRBV19 combines with J gene TRBJ2-1; 12 bases fit TRBD2. The CDR3 is 13 amino acids. The germline CDR1 and CDR2 sequences are LNHDA and SQIVND (reference sequence). J was trimmed by 10 bases and V by 4 bases; bases with no gene match: 2. The CDR3: CASSTLAGGEQFF. The CDR3 DNA reads TGTGCCAGTAGTACCCTAGCGGGAGGGGAGCAGTTCTTC.

This chain links TRBV19 with TRBJ1-5, with D possibly TRBD1 on 5 matching bases. The germline CDR1 and CDR2 sequences are LNHDA and SQIVND (reference sequence). V shed 6 bases and J shed 5 bases, with 23 bases lying between them. The CDR3 runs to 17 residues. Here the CDR3 reads CASSQGARELGDQPQHF. The CDR3 nucleotides are TGTGCCAGTAGCCAGGGCGCCAGGGAATTAGGCGATCAGCCCCAGCATTTT. Filled out from reference TRBV19 and TRBJ1-5, the complete variable domain reads DGGITQSPKYLFRKEGQNVTLSCEQNLNHDAMYWYRQDPGQGLRLIYYSQIVNDFQKGDIAEGYSVSREKKESFPLTVTSAQKNPTAFYLCASSQGARELGDQPQHFGDGTRLSIL.

This clonotype was seen only a few times. V and J are TRBV30 and TRBJ1-1; the D gene is possibly TRBD1 (6 bases). CDR3 length: 15 residues. V was clipped by 3 bases and J by 3 bases, with 17 bases between them. Germline CDR1 reads GTSNPN; CDR2 reads SVGIG (reference sequence). CDR3 sequence reads: CAWRDAGVVYTEAFF. Here the CDR3 DNA reads TGTGCCTGGAGGGACGCAGGGGTCGTGTACACTGAAGCTTTCTTT.

This chain joins TRBV18 and TRBJ2-7, with D unclear. CDR3 size: 12 residues. Trimming shortened V by 3 bases and J by 10 bases, and 13 bases separated the two germline ends. CDR1 and CDR2 (germline): KGHSH, LQKENI. In DNA form, the CDR3 reads TGTGCCAGCTCACCCCCGGGTGGGCGTCAGTACTTC. Encoded protein: CASSPPGGRQYF.

This clonotype was seen a handful of times. This chain joins TRBV20-1 and TRBJ2-2; unclear D gene. The CDR3 is 11 residues long. The germline V gene encodes CDR1 DFQATT and CDR2 SNEGSKA (reference sequence). Trimming shortened V by 2 bases and J by 6 bases, and 4 bases separated the two germline ends. The CDR3 sequence: CSARWSGELFF. The CDR3 region has the DNA TGCAGTGCTAGATGGTCCGGGGAGCTGTTTTTT.

This clonotype was observed a handful of times. V usage is TRBV2 and J usage is TRBJ2-5; D is undetermined. The CDR3 is 11 amino acids. The V end was cut by 1 base, the J end by 4 bases, with 1 base between. Germline lookup yields CDR1 SNHLY and CDR2 FYNNEI. CDR3 region: CASSEVETQYF. Here the CDR3 DNA reads TGTGCCAGCAGTGAAGTAGAGACCCAGTACTTC. Supplemented by reference TRBV2 and TRBJ2-5, the full variable domain reads EPEVTQTPSHQVTQMGQEVILRCVPISNHLYFYWYRQILGQKVEFLVSFYNNEISEKSEIFDDQFSVERPDGSNFTLKIRSTKLEDSAMYFCASSEVETQYFGPGTRLLVL.

This sequence joins TRBV6-1 and TRBJ1-5, with no clear D. The germline gives CDR1 MNHNS, CDR2 SASEGT. This CDR3 is built from 16 residues. Trimming left V 4 bases short and J 2 bases short, with 15 bases between. CDR3 amino acids: CASSGKDLGGNQPQHF. CDR3 sequence (DNA): TGTGCCAGCAGTGGAAAGGACCTTGGGGGCAATCAGCCCCAGCATTTT.

This chain uses TRBV12-3 or TRBV12-4 with TRBJ1-1, with D maybe TRBD1 (5 bases). The CDR3 runs to 12 residues. The V end was cut by 6 bases, the J end by 7 bases, with 12 bases between. This CDR3 reads CASRPGTLEAFF. Written as DNA, the CDR3 is TGTGCCAGCAGGCCCGGGACTCTTGAAGCTTTCTTT.

This clonotype was observed a handful of times. The chain couples TRBV5-1 to TRBJ1-1; TRBD1 matches at 7 bases. The V gene end was trimmed by 0 bases and the J gene end by 5 bases; junction bases not matched to a gene: 7. Germline lookup yields CDR1 SGHRS and CDR2 YFSETQ. The CDR3 runs 15 residues. CDR3 sequence reads: CASSLAAGGGTEAFF. The CDR3 nucleotides are TGCGCCAGCAGCTTGGCCGCAGGGGGTGGGACTGAAGCTTTCTTT.